This T cell receptor beta chain was identified during a study of blood T cells in healthy people across ages. Germline lookup yields CDR1 SGDLS and CDR2 YYNGEE. With V trimmed by 2 bases and J by 6 bases, 8 bases remained unmatched. CDR3 length: 16 amino acids. A second roughly 7 to 12 cycle PCR used barcoded and J-beta primers. With 12 random nucleotides, a template-switch adaptor tagged each individual cDNA molecule. Sequencing recovered at least 3 million CDR3-containing paired-end reads from each sample. TCRdb re-analysed the 5' RACE reads in MiXCR, keeping a single row per CDR3 protein. Of around 400,000 distinct CDR3 sequences listed, 45% to 60% are singletons. Healthy Russian Caucasian donors spanned ages roughly 6 to 90 years.

The clonotype comes from a man between 60 and 70 years old in good health. Sequencing used blood. The chain joins TRBV9 to TRBJ2-1; TRBD1 aligns across 10 bases. The CDR3 DNA follows: TGTGCCAGCAGCGTGACTCCCGGGACAGGGGCCAATGAGCAGTTCTTC. Translation gives CASSVTPGTGANEQFF.